The T cell receptor beta chain under discussion was sequenced for a study of CD8 T cells in Susac syndrome. RNA in amounts of roughly 0.5 to 1 ug was reverse transcribed with random hexamers. MiXCR, run by TCRdb on the immunoSEQ multiplex PCR reads, gives a single entry per CDR3 protein. The sample shows around 200,000 distinct CDR3 sequences, over 90% of them seen only once. This clonotype was detected once. V gave up 4 bases and J gave up 0 bases; unmatched junction bases: 4. CDR1 is SGDLS and CDR2 is YYNGEE in the germline V gene. This CDR3 region has 15 residues. Input material: CD4+ T cells from PBMCs. The receptor's source is a human donor with multiple sclerosis. The rearrangement links TRBV9 to TRBJ2-1; 7 bases are shared with TRBD1. CDR3 amino acids: CASSPTGDSYNEQFF. CDR3 DNA sequence: TGTGCCAGCAGCCCAACAGGGGACTCCTACAATGAGCAGTTCTTC. Based on the CDR3 plus reference TRBV9 and TRBJ2-1, the full variable domain is DSGVTQTPKHLITATGQRVTLRCSPRSGDLSVYWYQQSLDQGLQFLIQYYNGEERAKGNILERFSAQQFPDLHSELNLSSLELGDSALYFCASSPTGDSYNEQFFGPGTRLTVL.